This T cell receptor beta chain is from a study of T cells in Graves' hyperthyroidism and ophthalmopathy. The sample holds many counts of this clonotype. The target antigen is unknown. Amplification yielded TCR beta CDR3 regions, with RNA transcripts as the source. The study used the HTBI primer set for a first-round RT-PCR of the TCR CDR3. TCRdb analysed the multiplex PCR reads with MiXCR anew, one entry per CDR3 protein. The table lists about 360,000 distinct CDR3 sequences, about 13% of them singletons. Trimming took 0 bases from V and 6 from J; bases not matched to a gene: 4. Germline CDR1 MNHNS, CDR2 SASEGT. The CDR3 is 15 amino acids. Notes on the study in general: Blood samples included most of the expanded thyroid clonotypes exceeding 0.001. Median prediction lead before ophthalmopathy onset was 6.5 months with the model.

Sequencing input: blood. The receptor comes from a man aged 25-40 years with Graves' hyperthyroidism that later progressed to Graves' ophthalmopathy. The chain combines TRBV6-1 with TRBJ2-1; TRBD2 matches at 8 bases. The CDR3 coding sequence is TGTGCCAGCAGTGAAGCGGGGAGCGGGGGCAATGAGCAGTTCTTC. Its protein product is CASSEAGSGGNEQFF.